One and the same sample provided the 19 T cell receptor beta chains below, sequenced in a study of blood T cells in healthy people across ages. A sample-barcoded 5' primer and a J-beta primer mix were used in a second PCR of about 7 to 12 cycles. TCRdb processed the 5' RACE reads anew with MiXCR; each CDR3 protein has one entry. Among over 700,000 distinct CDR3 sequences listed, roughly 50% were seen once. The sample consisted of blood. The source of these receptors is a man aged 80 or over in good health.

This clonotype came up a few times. The CDR3 loop is CASSVGNEQYF. For the CDR3, the DNA is TGTGCCAGCAGCGTAGGTAACGAGCAGTACTTC. The rearrangement uses TRBV9 and TRBJ2-5; D gene uncertain. The J call may be wrong; the DNA end is better matched by TRBJ2-7. The length of the CDR3 is 11 residues. CDR1 is SGDLS, CDR2 YYNGEE, per germline.

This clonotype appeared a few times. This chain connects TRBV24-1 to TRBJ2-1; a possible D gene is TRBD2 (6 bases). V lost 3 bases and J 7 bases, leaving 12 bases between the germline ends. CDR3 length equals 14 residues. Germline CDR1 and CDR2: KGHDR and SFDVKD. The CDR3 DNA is TGTGCCACCAGTGATGCGGGGCCGCTGAATGAGCAGTTCTTC. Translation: CATSDAGPLNEQFF.

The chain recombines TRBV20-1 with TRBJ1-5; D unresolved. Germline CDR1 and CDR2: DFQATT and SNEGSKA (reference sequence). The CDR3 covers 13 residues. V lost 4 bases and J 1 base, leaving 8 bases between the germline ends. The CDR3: CSATDKSNQPQHF. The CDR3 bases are TGCAGTGCTACGGATAAGAGCAATCAGCCCCAGCATTTT.

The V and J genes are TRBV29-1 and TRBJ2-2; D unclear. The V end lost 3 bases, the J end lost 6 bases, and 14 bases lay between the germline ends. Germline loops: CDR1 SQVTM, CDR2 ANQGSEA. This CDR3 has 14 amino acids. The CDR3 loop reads CSVDRRVRPGELFF. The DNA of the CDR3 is TGCAGCGTTGACCGCCGGGTCCGACCCGGGGAGCTGTTTTTT.

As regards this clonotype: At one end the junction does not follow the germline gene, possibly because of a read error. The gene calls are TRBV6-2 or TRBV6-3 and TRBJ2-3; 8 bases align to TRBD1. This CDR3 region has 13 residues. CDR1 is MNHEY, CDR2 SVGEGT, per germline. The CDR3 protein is CAGSRGQGRYAYF. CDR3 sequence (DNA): TGTGCCGGCAGCAGAGGACAGGGTAGATACGCGTATTTT.

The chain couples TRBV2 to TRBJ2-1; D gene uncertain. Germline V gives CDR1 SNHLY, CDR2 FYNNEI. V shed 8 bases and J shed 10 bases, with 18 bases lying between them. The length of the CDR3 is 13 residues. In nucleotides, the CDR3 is TGTGCCAGCTGCCCTAGTCCCCTCTACGAGCAGTTCTTC. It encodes CASCPSPLYEQFF. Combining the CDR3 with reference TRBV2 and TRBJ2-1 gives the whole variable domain EPEVTQTPSHQVTQMGQEVILRCVPISNHLYFYWYRQILGQKVEFLVSFYNNEISEKSEIFDDQFSVERPDGSNFTLKIRSTKLEDSAMYFCASCPSPLYEQFFGPGTRLTVL.

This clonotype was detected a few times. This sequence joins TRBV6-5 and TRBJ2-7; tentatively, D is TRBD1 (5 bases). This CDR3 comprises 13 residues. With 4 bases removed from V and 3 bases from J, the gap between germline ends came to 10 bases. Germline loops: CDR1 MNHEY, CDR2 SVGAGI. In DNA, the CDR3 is TGTGCCAGCAGTTCAAAGGGGTTCTACGAGCAGTACTTC. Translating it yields CASSSKGFYEQYF.

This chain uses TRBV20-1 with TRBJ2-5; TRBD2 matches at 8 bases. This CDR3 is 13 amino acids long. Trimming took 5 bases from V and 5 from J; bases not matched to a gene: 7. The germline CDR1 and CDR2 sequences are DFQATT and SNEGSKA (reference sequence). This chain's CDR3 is CSAYSGIRETQYF. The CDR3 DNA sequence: TGCAGTGCTTATAGCGGGATAAGGGAGACCCAGTACTTC.

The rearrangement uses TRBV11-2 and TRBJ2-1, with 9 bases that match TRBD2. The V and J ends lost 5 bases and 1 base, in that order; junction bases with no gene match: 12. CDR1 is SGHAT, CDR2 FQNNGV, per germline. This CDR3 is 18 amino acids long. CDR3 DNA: TGTGCCAGCAGCCCCGGGGGCGCGGGAGGGACATCCTACAATGAGCAGTTCTTC. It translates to CASSPGGAGGTSYNEQFF.

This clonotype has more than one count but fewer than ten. CDR3 in DNA: TGTGCCAGCTCACCAAGCTGGCAGGGGTACAATGAGCAGTTCTTC. It specifies CASSPSWQGYNEQFF. The chain couples TRBV18 to TRBJ2-1; TRBD1 might be the D (6 bases). The germline V and J ends were trimmed by 2 bases and 4 bases, with 12 bases remaining between them. The CDR3 runs to 15 residues. CDR1 is KGHSH and CDR2 is LQKENI in the germline V gene.

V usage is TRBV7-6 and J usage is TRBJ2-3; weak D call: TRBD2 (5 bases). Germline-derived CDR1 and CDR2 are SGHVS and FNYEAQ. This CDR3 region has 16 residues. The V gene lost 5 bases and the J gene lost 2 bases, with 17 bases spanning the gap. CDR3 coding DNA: TGTGCCAGCAGCCCCCGGACTCGAGCTTCCACAGATACGCAGTATTTT. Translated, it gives CASSPRTRASTDTQYF.

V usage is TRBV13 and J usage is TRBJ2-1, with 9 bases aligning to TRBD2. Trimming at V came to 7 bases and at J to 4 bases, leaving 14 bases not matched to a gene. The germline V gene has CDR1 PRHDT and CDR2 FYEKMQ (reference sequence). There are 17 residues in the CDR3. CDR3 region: CASNKRGAGGSYNEQFF. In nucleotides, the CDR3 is TGTGCCAGCAACAAAAGGGGGGCGGGAGGGTCGTACAATGAGCAGTTCTTC.

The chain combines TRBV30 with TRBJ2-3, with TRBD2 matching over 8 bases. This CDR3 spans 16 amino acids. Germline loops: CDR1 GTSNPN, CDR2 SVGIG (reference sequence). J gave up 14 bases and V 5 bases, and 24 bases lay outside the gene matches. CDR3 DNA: TGTGCCTGGTTGCTAGTGCGTAGCGGGACACACAGATACGCGTATTTT. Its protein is CAWLLVRSGTHRYAYF. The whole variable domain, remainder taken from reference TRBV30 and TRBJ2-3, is SQTIHQWPATLVQPVGSPLSLECTVEGTSNPNLYWYRQAAGRGLQLLFYSVGIGQISSEVPQNLSASRPQDRQFILSSKKLLLSDSGFYLCAWLLVRSGTHRYAYFGPGTRLTVL.

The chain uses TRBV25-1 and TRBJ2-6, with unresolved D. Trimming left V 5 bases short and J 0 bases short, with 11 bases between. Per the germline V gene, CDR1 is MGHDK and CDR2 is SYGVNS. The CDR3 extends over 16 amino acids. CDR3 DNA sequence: TGTGCCAGCAGTCGCCGGGTTGGCTCTGGGGCCAACGTCCTGACTTTC. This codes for CASSRRVGSGANVLTF.

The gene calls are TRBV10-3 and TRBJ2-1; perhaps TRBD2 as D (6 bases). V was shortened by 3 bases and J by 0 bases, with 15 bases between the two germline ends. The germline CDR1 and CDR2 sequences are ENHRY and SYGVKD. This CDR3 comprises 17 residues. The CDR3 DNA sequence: TGTGCCATCAGTGAAACGGGAGTCTCTCGCTCCTACAATGAGCAGTTCTTC. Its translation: CAISETGVSRSYNEQFF.

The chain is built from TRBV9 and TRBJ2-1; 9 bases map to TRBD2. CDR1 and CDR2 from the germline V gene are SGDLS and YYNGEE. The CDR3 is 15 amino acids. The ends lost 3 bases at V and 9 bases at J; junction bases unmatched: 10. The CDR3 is CASSARLAARGEQFF. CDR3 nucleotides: TGTGCCAGCAGCGCTCGACTAGCGGCGAGGGGTGAGCAGTTCTTC.

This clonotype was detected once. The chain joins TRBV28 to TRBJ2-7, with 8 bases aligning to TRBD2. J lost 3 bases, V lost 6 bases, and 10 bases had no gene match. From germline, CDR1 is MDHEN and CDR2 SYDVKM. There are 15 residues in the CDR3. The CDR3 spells CASSTLSSGDYEQYF. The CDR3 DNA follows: TGTGCCAGCAGCACCCTTAGTAGCGGGGACTACGAGCAGTACTTC.

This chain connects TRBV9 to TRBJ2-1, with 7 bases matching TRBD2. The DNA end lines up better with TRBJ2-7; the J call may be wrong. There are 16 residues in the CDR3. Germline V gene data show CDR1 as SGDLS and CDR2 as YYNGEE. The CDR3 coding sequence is TGTGCCAGCAGCGTAGGGGAGGGCCGCTCCTACAATGAGCAGTACTTC. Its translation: CASSVGEGRSYNEQYF.

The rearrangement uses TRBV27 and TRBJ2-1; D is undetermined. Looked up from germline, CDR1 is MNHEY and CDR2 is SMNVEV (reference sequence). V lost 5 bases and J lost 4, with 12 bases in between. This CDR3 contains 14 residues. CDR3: CASSPYGSYNEQFF. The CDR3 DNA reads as TGTGCCAGCAGTCCCTACGGGTCTTACAATGAGCAGTTCTTC.